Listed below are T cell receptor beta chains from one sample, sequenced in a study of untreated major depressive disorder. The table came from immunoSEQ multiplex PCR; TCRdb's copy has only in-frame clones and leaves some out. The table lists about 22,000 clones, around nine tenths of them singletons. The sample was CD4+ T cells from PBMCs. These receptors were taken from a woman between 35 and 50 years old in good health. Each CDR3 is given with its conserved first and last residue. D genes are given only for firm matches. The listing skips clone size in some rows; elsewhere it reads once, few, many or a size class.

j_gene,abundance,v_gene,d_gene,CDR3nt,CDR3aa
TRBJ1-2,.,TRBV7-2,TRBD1,TGTGCCAGCAGCCTATGGGAGGGGACAGGGGGAATCTATGGCTACACCTTC,CASSLWEGTGGIYGYTF
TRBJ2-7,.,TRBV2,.,TGTGCCAGCAGTGAGGTGGTCTTGGAGCAGGACGAGCAGTACTTC,CASSEVVLEQDEQYF
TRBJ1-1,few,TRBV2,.,TGTGCCAGCAGTGTGGGGGGTAACACTGAAGCTTTCTTT,CASSVGGNTEAFF
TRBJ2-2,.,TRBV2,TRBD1,TGTGCCAGCAGTCTTAGGGGGCCCGGGGAGCTGTTTTTT,CASSLRGPGELFF
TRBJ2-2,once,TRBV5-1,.,TGCGCCAGCAGCTTGGTGGTCTCCGGGGGTACCGGGGAGCTGTTTTTT,CASSLVVSGGTGELFF
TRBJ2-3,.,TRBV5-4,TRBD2,TGTGCCAGCAGCTTGAGGCTAGCGGGGGTCGCAGATACGCAGTATTTT,CASSLRLAGVADTQYF
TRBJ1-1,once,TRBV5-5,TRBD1,TGTGCCAGCAGCCCCTTGACAGGGTTGAACACTGAAGCTTTCTTT,CASSPLTGLNTEAFF
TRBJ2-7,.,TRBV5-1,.,TGCGCCAGCAGCTTGGTATGGGGGGGCCGGGACTCCTACGAGCAGTACTTC,CASSLVWGGRDSYEQYF
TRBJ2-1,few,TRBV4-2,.,TGTGCCAGCAGCCAATCTAGGAACCTGCATGAGCAGTTCTTC,CASSQSRNLHEQFF
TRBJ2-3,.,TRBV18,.,TGTGCCAGCTCACAACAGACAGGAAGCACAGATACGCAGTATTTT,CASSQQTGSTDTQYF
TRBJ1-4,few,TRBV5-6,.,TGTGCCAGCAGCTTGAGGCCAGGGCGGCAGCTTGCAACTAATGAAAAACTGTTTTTT,CASSLRPGRQLATNEKLFF
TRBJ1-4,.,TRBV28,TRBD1,TGTGCCACCAAGACAGGGACTAATGAAAAACTGTTTTTT,CATKTGTNEKLFF
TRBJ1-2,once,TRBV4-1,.,TGCGCCAGCAGCCAATTGGGTCAGGTCGATGGCTACACCTTC,CASSQLGQVDGYTF
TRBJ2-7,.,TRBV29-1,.,TGCAGCGTTGCCGATGTTGGCGGTAGGAATCCCTACGAGCAGTACTTC,CSVADVGGRNPYEQYF
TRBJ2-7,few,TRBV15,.,TGTGCCACCAGCAGAGATCCCGGGGACGAGCAGTACTTC,CATSRDPGDEQYF
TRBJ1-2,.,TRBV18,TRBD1,TGTGCCAGCTCACCTGACCTTGGGACAGGGGCTGGCTACACCTTC,CASSPDLGTGAGYTF
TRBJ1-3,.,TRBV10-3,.,TGTGCCACCTGTTCTGACGGAAACACCATATATTTT,CATCSDGNTIYF
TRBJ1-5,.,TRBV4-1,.,TGCGCCAGCAGTCGAACAAGGGTCGGGAACCAGCCCCAGCATTTT,CASSRTRVGNQPQHF
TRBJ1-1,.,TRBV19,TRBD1,TGTGCCAGTACTGGGACAGGGGATAGGGCGACTGAAGCTTTCTTT,CASTGTGDRATEAFF
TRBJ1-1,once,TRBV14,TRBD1,TGTGCCAGCAGCCAAGATCTGGGGGAAAGGGGGCGGAACACTGAAGCTTTCTTT,CASSQDLGERGRNTEAFF
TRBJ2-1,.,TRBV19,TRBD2,TGTGCCAGTATTAAGTCGGGACTAGTGGGCGAGCAGTTCTTC,CASIKSGLVGEQFF
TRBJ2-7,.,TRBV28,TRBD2,TGTGCCAGCAGTTTAGGGGGGGACCCTTGGAGGGGTGCCTACGAGCAGTACTTC,CASSLGGDPWRGAYEQYF
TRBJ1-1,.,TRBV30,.,TGTGCCTGGGGGATTCCGGGTTTGGCTTTCTTT,CAWGIPGLAFF
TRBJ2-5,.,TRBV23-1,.,TGCGCCAGCAGTCAAATTTGCAGAGGCCAAGAGACCCAGTACTTC,CASSQICRGQETQYF
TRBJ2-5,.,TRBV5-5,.,TGTGCCAGCAGCTCAGAACAGTACCAAGAGACCCAGTACTTC,CASSSEQYQETQYF
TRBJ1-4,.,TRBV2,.,TGTGCCAGCAGTGAACCTGAAAAACTGTTTTTT,CASSEPEKLFF
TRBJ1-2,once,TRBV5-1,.,TGCGCCAGCAGCTCCCGCCCCGGAACGGAGTATGGCTACACCTTC,CASSSRPGTEYGYTF
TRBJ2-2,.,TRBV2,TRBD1,TGTGCCAGCAGGGAGAAAGGACAGGGGGCTACCGGGGAGCTGTTTTTT,CASREKGQGATGELFF
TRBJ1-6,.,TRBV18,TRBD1,TGTGCCAGCTCACCACCGGTTCCAGGGGGCGATTCACCCCTCCACTTT,CASSPPVPGGDSPLHF